Presented here are 17 T cell receptor beta chains from one specimen sequenced in a study of Tregs in tolerant kidney transplant recipients. Measured with immunoSEQ multiplex PCR; TCRdb has only the in-frame clones, and not every one. The sample has under 80,000 clones; 80% to 90% are singletons. Source: Tregs from blood, taken before the transplant. The receptors were gathered from a human donor who received a combined kidney and bone marrow transplant.

J is TRBJ2-7 and V is TRBV5-5, with D possibly called TRBD1 or TRBD2 (6 bases each). This CDR3 contains 16 residues. CDR1 is SGHKS and CDR2 is YYEKEE in the germline V gene (reference sequence). With 6 bases removed from V and 6 bases from J, the gap between germline ends came to 25 bases. The CDR3 sequence is CASIPPYGGGFPEQYF. Written as DNA, the CDR3 is TGTGCCAGCATCCCTCCTTACGGGGGCGGGTTCCCCGAGCAGTACTTC.

The J gene is TRBJ1-2, the V gene TRBV5-1, with D tentatively TRBD1 (5 bases). CDR1 and CDR2 from the germline V gene are SGHRS and YFSETQ. The V and J ends lost 2 bases and 6 bases respectively, with 17 bases between them. This CDR3 comprises 15 residues. CDR3 protein: CASSLTGIWGDGYTF. The CDR3 bases are TGCGCCAGCAGCTTAACGGGAATTTGGGGGGATGGCTACACCTTC.

The CDR3 DNA follows: TGTGCCAGCAGTTTATACGACAGGGGCAAAAACATTCAGTACTTC. It is translated as CASSLYDRGKNIQYF. The gene calls are TRBV28 and TRBJ2-4; 8 bases map to TRBD1. Germline assignment: CDR1 MDHEN and CDR2 SYDVKM. This CDR3 has 15 amino acids. Trimming at V came to 1 base and at J to 3 bases, leaving 2 bases not matched to a gene.

The chain carries TRBV7-2 and TRBJ1-2, with TRBD1 matching over 11 bases. Germline trimming cut 1 base from V and 6 bases from J; bases unmatched to any gene: 4. Germline CDR1 is SGHTA and CDR2 is FQGNSA. There are 15 residues in the CDR3. The CDR3 nucleotides read TGTGCCAGCAGCTTAGATGGGACAGGGGGGAATGGCTACACCTTC. It is translated as CASSLDGTGGNGYTF.

The rearrangement links TRBV13 to TRBJ1-1; a weak D match, TRBD1 (5 bases). From germline, CDR1 is PRHDT and CDR2 FYEKMQ (reference sequence). The CDR3 covers 15 residues. The V and J ends lost 5 bases and 1 base respectively, with 14 bases between them. CDR3 region: CASSPAGGANTEAFF. Here the CDR3 DNA reads TGTGCCAGCAGCCCCGCGGGGGGTGCGAACACTGAAGCTTTCTTT.

The chain links TRBV7-2 to TRBJ1-2, with D possibly TRBD1 on 6 matching bases. The germline V and J ends were trimmed by 9 bases and 8 bases, with 19 bases remaining between them. Germline V lookup: CDR1 SGHTA, CDR2 FQGNSA. This CDR3 is 13 amino acids long. CDR3 in DNA: TGTGCCAGTCTAAACAGGGCTGTTGAGGGCTACACCTTC. It specifies CASLNRAVEGYTF.

This clone was seen a single time. V gene TRBV6-5 combines with J gene TRBJ2-1, with 9 bases matching TRBD2. The germline V gene has CDR1 MNHEY and CDR2 SVGAGI. The length of the CDR3 is 15 residues. J gave up 4 bases and V 7 bases, and 8 bases lay outside the gene matches. The CDR3 spells CASKLAGTPYNEQFF. Written as DNA, the CDR3 is TGTGCCAGCAAACTAGCGGGTACTCCATACAATGAGCAGTTCTTC.

V is TRBV2 and J is TRBJ2-2, with TRBD2 identical over 9 bases. CDR1 is SNHLY, CDR2 FYNNEI, per germline. CDR3 length: 16 residues. V was clipped by 3 bases and J by 3 bases; unmatched bases: 5. CDR3 bases: TGTGCCAGCAGTGATAGGCGGGGGGGCGACACCGGGGAGCTGTTTTTT. Its protein is CASSDRRGGDTGELFF. Filled out from reference TRBV2 and TRBJ2-2, the complete variable domain reads EPEVTQTPSHQVTQMGQEVILRCVPISNHLYFYWYRQILGQKVEFLVSFYNNEISEKSEIFDDQFSVERPDGSNFTLKIRSTKLEDSAMYFCASSDRRGGDTGELFFGEGSRLTVL.

This clone was seen a single time. V usage is TRBV2 and J usage is TRBJ2-3; TRBD1 matches at 8 bases. Unmatched junction bases numbered 12, after V lost 6 bases and J lost 4 bases. Germline CDR1 SNHLY, CDR2 FYNNEI. The CDR3 consists of 16 residues. The CDR3 loop reads CASRRWTGSQSDTQYF. The DNA of the CDR3 is TGTGCCAGCAGGAGGTGGACAGGGTCACAATCAGATACGCAGTATTTT.

The gene calls are TRBV19 and TRBJ2-3; 7 bases fit TRBD2. V shed 4 bases, J shed 0 bases, and the junction held 1 base outside the gene matches. This CDR3 is built from 14 residues. The V gene's germline CDR1 is LNHDA and CDR2 SQIVND (reference sequence). CDR3 coding DNA: TGTGCCAGTAGTACTAGCGGTAGCACAGATACGCAGTATTTT. Protein sequence: CASSTSGSTDTQYF.

This chain connects TRBV11-2 to TRBJ1-4; D call uncertain. The CDR3 covers 15 residues. Deletions cut 3 bases from V and 5 bases from J, with 13 bases between. Germline V gives CDR1 SGHAT, CDR2 FQNNGV. CDR3 nucleotide sequence: TGTGCCAGCAGCTTGAGTGACTCCCGGAATGAAAAACTGTTTTTT. Encoded protein: CASSLSDSRNEKLFF.

V usage is TRBV6-6 and J usage is TRBJ2-5; TRBD2 aligns across 14 bases. With 6 bases clipped from V and 5 bases from J, the junction kept 5 bases outside the gene matches. Germline values: CDR1 MNHNY, CDR2 SVGAGI (reference sequence). This CDR3 has 15 amino acids. The CDR3, as DNA: TGTGCCAGCAGGGGACTAGCGGGAGAAGGCGAGACCCAGTACTTC. Translation gives CASRGLAGEGETQYF.

This clone was detected a few times. The V gene is TRBV6-5, the J gene TRBJ2-1, with 9 nucleotides matching TRBD1. The CDR3 loop spans 14 amino acids. CDR1 and CDR2 from the germline V gene are MNHEY and SVGAGI. For the CDR3, the DNA is TGTCCACGGCCCCGGGACAGGGATTACAATGAGCAGTTCTTC. The encoded protein is CPRPRDRDYNEQFF.

V and J are TRBV19 and TRBJ1-1, with D tentatively TRBD1 (5 bases). The germline gives CDR1 LNHDA, CDR2 SQIVND (reference sequence). Between the trimmed V and J ends, which lost 7 bases and 1 base, there was a span of 13 bases. The CDR3 contains 14 residues. DNA of the CDR3: TGTGCCAGTACCCAAGACAGTCCGAACACTGAAGCTTTCTTT. This gives the protein CASTQDSPNTEAFF.

This sequence joins TRBV5-6 and TRBJ1-2, with 7 positions matching TRBD1. CDR3 length equals 17 residues. The germline CDR1 and CDR2 sequences are SGHDT and YYEEEE. V lost 4 bases and J lost 8; bases outside the gene matches: 20. CDR3 nucleotide sequence: TGTGCCAGCAGCGGGTCCTGGGACAGACTCCGGGGGGGAGGCTACACCTTC. It specifies CASSGSWDRLRGGGYTF.

The V and J genes are TRBV28 and TRBJ2-3, with TRBD2 identical over 11 bases. Per germline, CDR1 MDHEN and CDR2 SYDVKM. The CDR3 spans 17 residues. The J segment lost 3 bases and the V segment lost 7 bases, leaving 12 bases of the junction unmatched. CDR3 residues: CASTTSGRPIGTDTQYF. CDR3 bases: TGTGCCAGCACCACTAGCGGGAGACCCATTGGGACAGATACGCAGTATTTT.

The chain has TRBV28 and TRBJ1-1; 10 bases line up with TRBD1. After removal of 3 bases from V and 5 bases from J, the junction contained 0 bases not matched to a gene. The length of the CDR3 is 13 residues. Germline CDR1 MDHEN, CDR2 SYDVKM. CDR3 loop: CASSLGQGTEAFF. CDR3 DNA: TGTGCCAGCAGTTTGGGACAGGGGACTGAAGCTTTCTTT.